In this sample, the clone carrying this TCR beta chain turned up once. The data were taken from a study of blood T cell repertoires in COVID-19. Overall study context: The origin of the acute and convalescent COVID-19 samples was the United States, Italy and Spain. From T cells, B-cell-depleted T cells, or PBMCs came the material, which was cDNA or gDNA.

Germline V gives CDR1 SGHDN, CDR2 FVKESK. This CDR3 region has 13 residues. Between the trimmed V and J ends, which lost 6 bases and 3 bases, there was a span of 11 bases. Authors' processing steps: Reference gene primer amplification gave estimated nucleated cell counts. The assay was immunoSEQ multiplex PCR, and TCRdb's table has in-frame clones only and misses some. The V and J calls and clone size come from that table; D and trimming were worked out from the DNA. This sample carries 110,000 or so clones, about 87% of them seen once, and the ten largest clones take more than 2%. This TCR was sampled from a woman aged 50 to 60 with acute or convalescent COVID-19. Sequenced input: peripheral blood. This sequence joins TRBV14 and TRBJ1-2; D is unresolved. The CDR3 spells CASSPGYDYGYTF. CDR3 DNA sequence: TGTGCCAGCAGTCCAGGATACGACTATGGCTACACCTTC.